This T cell receptor (beta chain) derives from a study of CD8 T cells in Susac syndrome. Whole-study findings and limits: The study's TCR sequencing and HLA analysis drew on a certain number of individuals. That number was acknowledged as relatively small.

TEMRA cells were FACS-enriched, and CD8+ and CD4+ T cells were isolated negatively. Reverse transcription of roughly 0.5 to 1 ug RNA was carried out with random hexamers. The amplification used immunoSEQ multiplex PCR on TCR beta CDR3; it spanned 54 Vbeta and 13 Jbeta. TCRdb recomputed calls from the immunoSEQ multiplex PCR reads with MiXCR, one row per CDR3 protein. The sample has 330,000 or so distinct CDR3 sequences, almost 85% seen once. This clonotype was observed a handful of times. Its target is unknown. Germline loops: CDR1 MNHNS, CDR2 SASEGT. The germline V and J ends were trimmed by 6 bases and 2 bases, with 15 bases remaining between them. This CDR3 comprises 15 residues.

Sequences were obtained from CD8+ T cells from PBMCs. The receptor's source is a human donor with multiple sclerosis. The chain has TRBV6-1 and TRBJ2-3; possible D gene TRBD2, 5 bases. CDR3 in amino acids: CASSDVSADTDTQYF. The CDR3 nucleotides are TGTGCCAGCAGCGACGTCTCAGCGGACACAGATACGCAGTATTTT.